This entry concerns a single TCR beta chain. The target antigen is unknown. The source of the sample is a study of T cells in Graves' hyperthyroidism and ophthalmopathy. The CDR3 extends over 16 amino acids. Germline assignment: CDR1 SGHNT and CDR2 YYREEE (reference sequence). V was pared by 3 bases and J by 2 bases, with 4 bases of the junction left unmatched. Regarding the study as a whole: Most expanded thyroid clonotypes above 0.001 also appeared in blood.

RNA transcripts yielded amplified TCR beta CDR3 regions. An initial round of RT-PCR targeting the TCR CDR3 relied on the HTBI primer set. TCRdb reprocessed the multiplex PCR reads via MiXCR and lists one record per CDR3 protein. The table includes about 560,000 distinct CDR3 sequences, roughly 17% detected once. The sequence derives from a woman under 30 with Graves' hyperthyroidism. The rearrangement joins TRBV5-4 to TRBJ2-7; TRBD2 aligns across 14 bases. Sequencing used blood. CDR3 loop: CASSSRGLAGAYEQYF. The CDR3 DNA reads TGTGCCAGCAGCTCCAGGGGACTAGCGGGGGCCTACGAGCAGTACTTC.